This entry lists 2 T cell receptor beta chains sequenced from one sample in a study of T cell responses to AZD1222 COVID-19 vaccine. Clones were sequenced by immunoSEQ multiplex PCR, and TCRdb holds only the in-frame ones, with some missing. Among under 150,000 clones listed, 88% were seen once. Sequencing was performed on peripheral blood, taken on day 0 of AZD1222 vaccination. These receptors all come from an adult in good health.

The chain combines TRBV28 with TRBJ2-7, with no clear D. This CDR3 is built from 13 residues. Per germline, CDR1 MDHEN and CDR2 SYDVKM. The DNA for the CDR3 is TGTGCGTTCCAGACTCCTGGAAGCTACGAGCAGTACTTC. Its translation is CAFQTPGSYEQYF.

The genes are TRBV19 and TRBJ2-2, with TRBD1 matching over 7 bases. The CDR3 has 15 amino acids. Germline CDR1 is LNHDA and CDR2 is SQIVND (reference sequence). Trimming removed 6 bases from V and 0 bases from J; junction bases left unmatched: 4. Here the CDR3 reads CASRLGGTNTGELFF. CDR3 DNA: TGTGCCAGTAGGTTAGGGGGCACGAACACCGGGGAGCTGTTTTTT.